This T cell receptor (beta chain) derives from a study of T cell repertoires in cytomegalovirus infection. Study as a whole: Selected CMV epitopes included recently identified HLA-C-restricted ones as well as well-studied HLA-B-restricted ones. Indicated by public TCR beta signatures were CMV infection and matching HLA type.

This clonotype was counted between two and nine times. The antigen is not known. TCRdb redid the calling of the reads with MiXCR, one entry per CDR3 protein. The sample shows more than 300,000 distinct CDR3 sequences, about 35% of them seen only once. The CDR3 has 12 amino acids. The ends lost 3 bases at V and 9 bases at J; junction bases unmatched: 6. CDR1 GTSNPN and CDR2 SVGIG come from the germline V gene (reference sequence). Whole-study results and caveats: The ex vivo response showed dominance by HLA-C-restricted CMV-specific TCR beta clonotypes. The cumulative frequency of public TCR beta families identified carriers of CMV plus the relevant HLA.

The specimen was cultured PBMCs, collected from culture after CMV antigen stimulation. The rearrangement joins TRBV30 to TRBJ2-3; 7 nucleotides agree with TRBD1. This receptor was taken from a human donor in good health (CMV status not recorded). Some clones in this sample may be carry-over from other donors' samples. The CDR3 protein is CAWRGDSKTQYF. CDR3 nucleotide sequence: TGTGCCTGGAGGGGGGACAGTAAGACGCAGTATTTT.